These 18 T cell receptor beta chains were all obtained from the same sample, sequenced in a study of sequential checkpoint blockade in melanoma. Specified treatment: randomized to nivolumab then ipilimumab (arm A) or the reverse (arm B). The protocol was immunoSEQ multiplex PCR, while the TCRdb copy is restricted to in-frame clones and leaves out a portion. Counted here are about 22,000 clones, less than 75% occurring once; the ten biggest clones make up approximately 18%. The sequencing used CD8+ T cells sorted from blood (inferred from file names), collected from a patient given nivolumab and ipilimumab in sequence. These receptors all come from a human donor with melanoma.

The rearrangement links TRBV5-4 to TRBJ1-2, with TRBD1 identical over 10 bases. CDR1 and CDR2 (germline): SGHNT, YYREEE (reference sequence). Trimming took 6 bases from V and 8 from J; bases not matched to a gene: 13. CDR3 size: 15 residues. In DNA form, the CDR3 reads TGTGCCAGCAACCACGATCCCGGGACAGGGGACGGCTACACCTTC. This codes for CASNHDPGTGDGYTF.

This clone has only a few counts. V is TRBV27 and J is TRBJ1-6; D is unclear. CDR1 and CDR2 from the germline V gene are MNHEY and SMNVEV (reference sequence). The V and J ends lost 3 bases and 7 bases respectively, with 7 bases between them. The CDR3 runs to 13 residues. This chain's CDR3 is CASSFRGNSPLHF. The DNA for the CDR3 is TGTGCCAGCAGTTTCAGAGGGAATTCACCCCTCCACTTT.

The CDR3 region has the DNA TGTGCCAGCAGTTTAACGGGTCCTCTTCCTGGGGCCAACGTCCTGACTTTC. It is translated as CASSLTGPLPGANVLTF. V usage is TRBV27 and J usage is TRBJ2-6, with D uncertain. Looked up from germline, CDR1 is MNHEY and CDR2 is SMNVEV (reference sequence). The germline V and J ends were trimmed by 2 bases and 2 bases, with 13 bases remaining between them. CDR3 length: 17 residues.

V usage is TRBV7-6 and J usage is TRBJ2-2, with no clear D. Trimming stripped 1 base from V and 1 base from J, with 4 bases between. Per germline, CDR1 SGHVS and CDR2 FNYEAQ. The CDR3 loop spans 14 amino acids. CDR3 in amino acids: CASSLGRNTGELFF. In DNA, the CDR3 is TGTGCCAGCAGCTTAGGTCGGAACACCGGGGAGCTGTTTTTT.

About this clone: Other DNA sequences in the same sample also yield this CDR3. The CDR3 spells CASSWGGTEAFF. The CDR3 bases are TGTGCCAGCAGCTGGGGGGGCACTGAAGCTTTCTTT. This rearrangement joins TRBV5-4 to TRBJ1-1, with TRBD1 as a possible D gene (5 bases). The germline V gene has CDR1 SGHNT and CDR2 YYREEE (reference sequence). V lost 3 bases and J 4 bases, leaving 7 bases between the germline ends. The CDR3 has 12 amino acids.

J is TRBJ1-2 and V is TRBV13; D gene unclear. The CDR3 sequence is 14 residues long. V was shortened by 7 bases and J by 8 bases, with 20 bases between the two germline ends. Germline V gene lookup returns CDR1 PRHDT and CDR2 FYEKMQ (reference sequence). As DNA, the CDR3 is TGTGCCAGCACCCAATATCAAGGACTCGGGGGCTACACCTTC. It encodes CASTQYQGLGGYTF.

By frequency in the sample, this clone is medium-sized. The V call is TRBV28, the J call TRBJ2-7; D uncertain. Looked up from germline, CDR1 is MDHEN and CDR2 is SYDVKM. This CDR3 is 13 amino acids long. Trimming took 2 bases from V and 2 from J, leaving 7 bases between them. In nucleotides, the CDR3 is TGTGCCAGCAGTTTAAATATAGCCTACGAGCAGTACGTC. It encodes CASSLNIAYEQYV.

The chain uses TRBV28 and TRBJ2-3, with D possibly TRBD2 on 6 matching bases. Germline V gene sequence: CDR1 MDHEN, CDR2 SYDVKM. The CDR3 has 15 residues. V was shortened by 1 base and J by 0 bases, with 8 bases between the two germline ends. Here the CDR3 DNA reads TGTGCCAGCAGTTTATATGGGACTAGCACAGATACGCAGTATTTT. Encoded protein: CASSLYGTSTDTQYF.

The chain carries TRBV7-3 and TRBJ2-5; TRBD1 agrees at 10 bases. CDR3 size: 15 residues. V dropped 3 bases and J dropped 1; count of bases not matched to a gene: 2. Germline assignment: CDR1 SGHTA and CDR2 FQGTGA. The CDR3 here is CASSLDRGSQETQYF. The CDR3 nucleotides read TGTGCCAGCAGCTTGGACAGGGGGTCCCAAGAGACCCAGTACTTC.

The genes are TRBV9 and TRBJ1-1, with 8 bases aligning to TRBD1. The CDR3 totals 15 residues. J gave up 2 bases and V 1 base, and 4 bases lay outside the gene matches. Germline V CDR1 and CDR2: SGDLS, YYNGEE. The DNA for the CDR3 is TGTGCCAGCAGCGTATGGACAGGGCAAAACACTGAAGCTTTCTTT. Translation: CASSVWTGQNTEAFF.

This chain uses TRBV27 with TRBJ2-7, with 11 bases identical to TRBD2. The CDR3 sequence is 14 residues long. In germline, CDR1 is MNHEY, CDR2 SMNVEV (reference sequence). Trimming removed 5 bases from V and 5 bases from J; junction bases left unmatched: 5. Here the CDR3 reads CASSLTSGAHEQYV. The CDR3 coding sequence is TGTGCCAGCAGTCTGACTAGCGGGGCTCACGAGCAGTACGTC.

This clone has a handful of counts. CDR3 nucleotides: TGTGCCAGCAGCTTGGGACTAGCAAGTACCGGGGAGCTGTTTTTT. Amino acids: CASSLGLASTGELFF. This chain joins TRBV5-4 and TRBJ2-2, with 7 bases that match TRBD2. The ends lost 0 bases at V and 5 bases at J; junction bases unmatched: 4. The CDR3 totals 15 residues. Germline-derived CDR1 and CDR2 are SGHNT and YYREEE (reference sequence). Variable domain in full (rest from reference TRBV5-4 and TRBJ2-2): ETGVTQSPTHLIKTRGQQVTLRCSSQSGHNTVSWYQQALGQGPQFIFQYYREEENGRGNFPPRFSGLQFPNYSSELNVNALELDDSALYLCASSLGLASTGELFFGEGSRLTVL.

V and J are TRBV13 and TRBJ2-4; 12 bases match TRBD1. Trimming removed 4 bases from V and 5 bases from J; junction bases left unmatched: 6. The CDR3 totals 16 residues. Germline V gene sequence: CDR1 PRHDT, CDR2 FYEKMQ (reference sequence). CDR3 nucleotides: TGTGCCAGCAGCTATGGGACAGGGGGCTCGGAAAACATTCAGTACTTC. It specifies CASSYGTGGSENIQYF.

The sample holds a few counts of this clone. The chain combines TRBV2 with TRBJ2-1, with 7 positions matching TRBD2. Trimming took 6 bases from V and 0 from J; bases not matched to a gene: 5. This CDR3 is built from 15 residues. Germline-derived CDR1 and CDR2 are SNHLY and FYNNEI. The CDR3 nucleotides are TGTGCCAGCAGAGCGGGGATTAACTCCTACAATGAGCAGTTCTTC. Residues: CASRAGINSYNEQFF.

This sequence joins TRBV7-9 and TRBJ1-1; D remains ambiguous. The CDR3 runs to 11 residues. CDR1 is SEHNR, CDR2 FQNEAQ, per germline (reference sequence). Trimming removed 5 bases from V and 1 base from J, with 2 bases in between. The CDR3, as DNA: TGTGCCAGCAGCCAGAACACTGAAGCTTTCTTT. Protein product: CASSQNTEAFF.

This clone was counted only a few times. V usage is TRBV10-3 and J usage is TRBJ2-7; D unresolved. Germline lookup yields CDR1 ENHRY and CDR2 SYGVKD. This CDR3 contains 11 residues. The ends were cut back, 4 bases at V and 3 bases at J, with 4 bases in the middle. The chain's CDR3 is CAISANYEQYF. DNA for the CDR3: TGTGCCATCAGTGCAAACTACGAGCAGTACTTC.

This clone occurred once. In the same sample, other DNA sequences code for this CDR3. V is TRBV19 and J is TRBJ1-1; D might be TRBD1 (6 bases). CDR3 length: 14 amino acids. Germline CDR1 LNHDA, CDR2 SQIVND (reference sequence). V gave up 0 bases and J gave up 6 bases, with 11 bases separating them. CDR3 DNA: TGTGCCAGTAGTATAGATCTCAGGGGCTCTGAAGCTTTCTTT. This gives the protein CASSIDLRGSEAFF.

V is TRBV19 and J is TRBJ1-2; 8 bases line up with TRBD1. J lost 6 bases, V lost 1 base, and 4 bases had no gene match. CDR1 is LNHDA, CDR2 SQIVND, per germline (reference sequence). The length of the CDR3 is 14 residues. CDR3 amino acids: CASSIAGRGHGYTF. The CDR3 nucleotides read TGTGCCAGTAGTATAGCGGGCAGGGGGCATGGCTACACCTTC.